A single sample is the source of the 16 T cell receptor beta chains below, sequenced in a study of T-cell reconstitution after alpha-beta-depleted transplantation in children. A TCRbeta library incorporating unique molecular identifiers was prepared. TCRdb processed the PCR reads anew with MiXCR; each CDR3 protein has one entry. The repertoire holds around 580,000 distinct CDR3 sequences, with about 23% as singletons. The sequencing here drew on PBMCs, mostly from graft donor cells, taken 360 days after TCRalphabeta/CD19-depleted stem cell transplant. These receptors were taken from a boy under two years old who had a stem cell transplant for acute myeloid leukemia, so the T cells may come from the graft donor.

This clonotype was counted many times. The gene calls are TRBV20-1 and TRBJ2-5, with D perhaps TRBD1 or TRBD2 (5 bases each). The ends were cut back, 5 bases at V and 4 bases at J, with 14 bases in the middle. Germline V CDR1 and CDR2: DFQATT, SNEGSKA (reference sequence). This CDR3 spans 13 amino acids. CDR3 nucleotide sequence: TGCAGTGCTCTCGGACTTGGGGCAGAGACCCAGTACTTC. It yields the protein CSALGLGAETQYF.

The chain uses TRBV5-6 and TRBJ2-7; the match to TRBD2 covers 14 bases. V shed 2 bases and J 6 bases; nucleotides not matched to a gene: 1. The CDR3 sequence is 14 residues long. Germline loops: CDR1 SGHDT, CDR2 YYEEEE. CDR3 sequence reads: CASSFGLAGGEQYV. CDR3 in DNA: TGTGCCAGCAGCTTTGGACTAGCGGGGGGCGAGCAGTACGTC.

This clonotype was detected only a few times. The chain uses TRBV30 and TRBJ1-5; 9 positions agree with TRBD1. The CDR3 consists of 16 residues. The germline gives CDR1 GTSNPN, CDR2 SVGIG (reference sequence). V was pared by 1 base and J by 2 bases, with 6 bases of the junction left unmatched. The CDR3 region is CAWSANRDRGNQPQHF. The CDR3 DNA is TGTGCCTGGAGTGCTAACCGGGACAGGGGCAATCAGCCCCAGCATTTT. The variable domain in full, completed from reference TRBV30 and TRBJ1-5, reads SQTIHQWPATLVQPVGSPLSLECTVEGTSNPNLYWYRQAAGRGLQLLFYSVGIGQISSEVPQNLSASRPQDRQFILSSKKLLLSDSGFYLCAWSANRDRGNQPQHFGDGTRLSIL.

CDR3 protein: CASSYSWDRVQPQHF. The CDR3 nucleotides read TGTGCCAGCAGTTACTCGTGGGACAGGGTTCAGCCCCAGCATTTT. The rearrangement uses TRBV6-5 and TRBJ1-5, with 9 bases aligning to TRBD1. The germline V gene has CDR1 MNHEY and CDR2 SVGAGI. This CDR3 region has 15 residues. After removal of 0 bases from V and 6 bases from J, the junction contained 3 bases not matched to a gene.

This clonotype has at least ten counts. V usage is TRBV20-1 and J usage is TRBJ2-1; D perhaps matches TRBD1 (6 bases). Trimming left V 3 bases short and J 6 bases short, with 15 bases between. The length of the CDR3 is 14 residues. CDR1 and CDR2 from the germline V gene are DFQATT and SNEGSKA (reference sequence). CDR3 bases: TGCAGTGCTAGTGTGGCCAGGGGCAGCAATGAGCAGTTCTTC. Translation gives CSASVARGSNEQFF.

The CDR3 is CATSDSGTVNTEAFF. In DNA form, the CDR3 reads TGTGCCACCAGTGATTCCGGGACTGTGAACACTGAAGCTTTCTTT. The chain is built from TRBV24-1 and TRBJ1-1; TRBD1 is a possible D gene (5 bases). V was clipped by 2 bases and J by 0 bases, with 9 bases between them. This CDR3 comprises 15 residues. CDR1 and CDR2 (germline): KGHDR, SFDVKD.

This clonotype was detected a few times. This chain joins TRBV5-5 and TRBJ2-5, with TRBD2 matching over 8 bases. CDR3 length: 14 residues. V lost 1 base, J lost 4 bases, and 3 bases stayed unmatched. Germline CDR1 SGHKS, CDR2 YYEKEE (reference sequence). CDR3 in DNA: TGTGCCAGCAGCTTGCCGGGGGGGCCAGAGACCCAGTACTTC. Its translation: CASSLPGGPETQYF.

This chain uses TRBV7-2 with TRBJ2-5, with D uncertain. The CDR3 extends over 16 amino acids. The V gene lost 5 bases and the J gene lost 4 bases, with 20 bases spanning the gap. The germline V gene encodes CDR1 SGHTA and CDR2 FQGNSA. CDR3 coding DNA: TGTGCCAGCAGCCCCCGGGCGCTCATACTCCCAGAGACCCAGTACTTC. Its protein product is CASSPRALILPETQYF.

J is TRBJ2-1 and V is TRBV15; 13 bases fit TRBD2. Unmatched junction bases numbered 6, after V lost 4 bases and J lost 12 bases. This CDR3 comprises 14 residues. Per germline, CDR1 LNHNV and CDR2 YYDKDF (reference sequence). The CDR3 sequence: CATSIQWTSGGQFF. The CDR3, as DNA: TGTGCCACCAGCATCCAGTGGACTAGCGGGGGGCAGTTCTTC.

This clonotype has a count of ten or more. The chain employs TRBV6-5 and TRBJ2-7; TRBD1 aligns across 7 bases. In germline, CDR1 is MNHEY, CDR2 SVGAGI. The CDR3 runs to 14 residues. V dropped 6 bases and J dropped 3; count of bases not matched to a gene: 8. CDR3 sequence (DNA): TGTGCCAGCAGGGCGGACAGGTATGTCTACGAGCAGTACTTC. It codes for CASRADRYVYEQYF.

This clonotype has only a few counts. This chain connects TRBV13 to TRBJ2-1; 10 nucleotides line up with TRBD2. The CDR3 covers 15 residues. Germline CDR1 PRHDT, CDR2 FYEKMQ (reference sequence). The V segment lost 5 bases and the J segment 10 bases; nucleotides outside the gene matches: 11. CDR3 region: CASSLSSGGRLEQFF. The CDR3 nucleotides are TGTGCCAGCAGCCTCTCTAGCGGGGGTAGGCTGGAGCAGTTCTTC. The full variable domain, rest sourced from reference TRBV13 and TRBJ2-1, is AAGVIQSPRHLIKEKRETATLKCYPIPRHDTVYWYQQGPGQDPQFLISFYEKMQSDKGSIPDRFSAQQFSDYHSELNMSSLELGDSALYFCASSLSSGGRLEQFFGPGTRLTVL.

At least ten counts were recorded for this clonotype. The V gene is TRBV5-1, the J gene TRBJ2-1, with 9 bases identical to TRBD2. Looked up from germline, CDR1 is SGHRS and CDR2 is YFSETQ. V shed 3 bases and J 1 base; nucleotides not matched to a gene: 11. The CDR3 is 18 residues long. The CDR3 bases are TGCGCCAGCAGCTCCGGGACTAGCCCTTTAAGGTCCTACAATGAGCAGTTCTTC. It specifies CASSSGTSPLRSYNEQFF.

This clonotype was seen only a few times. The chain recombines TRBV7-9 with TRBJ2-7, with a tentative D call TRBD1 (6 bases). This CDR3 region has 15 residues. Germline V gene data show CDR1 as SEHNR and CDR2 as FQNEAQ (reference sequence). V lost 2 bases, J lost 3 bases, and 14 bases lay in between. The CDR3 loop reads CASSLLLRGSYEQYV. CDR3 coding DNA: TGTGCCAGCAGCTTACTTCTCAGGGGCAGCTACGAGCAGTACGTC.

This clonotype was observed at least ten times. The chain has TRBV9 and TRBJ2-3; D may be TRBD1 (5 bases). Trimming removed 3 bases from V and 2 bases from J, with 16 bases in between. This CDR3 region has 16 residues. CDR1 and CDR2 (germline): SGDLS, YYNGEE. The CDR3 DNA follows: TGTGCCAGCAGCGGACCAAGGGGATCCCCCACAGATACGCAGTATTTT. This gives the protein CASSGPRGSPTDTQYF.

The chain carries TRBV30 and TRBJ2-1, with D perhaps matching TRBD2 (5 bases). V shed 4 bases and J shed 2 bases, with 9 bases lying between them. CDR1 and CDR2 (germline): GTSNPN, SVGIG (reference sequence). The CDR3 loop spans 13 amino acids. The CDR3 nucleotides are TGTGCCTGGACGGAGGTCCCCTACAATGAGCAGTTCTTC. This sequence encodes CAWTEVPYNEQFF.

This clonotype has more than one count but fewer than ten. This chain links TRBV20-1 with TRBJ1-1; D not resolved. The CDR3 sequence is 13 residues long. Germline-derived CDR1 and CDR2 are DFQATT and SNEGSKA (reference sequence). Trimming removed 3 bases at V and 10 bases at J, with 18 bases between. CDR3 region: CSASTDPRMGAFF. CDR3 nucleotide sequence: TGCAGTGCTAGTACCGACCCCCGAATGGGAGCTTTCTTT.